These T cell receptor beta chains were read from a single sample in a study of cytomegalovirus exposure and HLA in healthy donors. Measured with immunoSEQ multiplex PCR; TCRdb has only the in-frame clones, and not every one. In the table there are about 43,000 clones, roughly 80% of which are singletons. The sample consisted of PBMCs. The receptors were sampled from a man aged 30-40 years in good health and CMV-seronegative. Each CDR3 is given with its conserved first and last residue. A D gene is named only where the DNA matches it firmly. Clone size is not always given. Where it is, it says once, few, many or a class for expanded clones.

V	size	J	D	DNA	CDR3
TRBV6-5	.	TRBJ2-6	TRBD1	TGTGCCAGCAGTTACTCCGGGACAGGGTCAAAAGTCCTGACTTTC	CASSYSGTGSKVLTF
TRBV2	.	TRBJ2-1	.	TGTGCCAGCAGGACTAACAGCTACAATGAGCAGTTCTTC	CASRTNSYNEQFF
TRBV7-8	.	TRBJ2-3	.	TGTGCCAGCAGCTCTGGGGCTTACACTAGCACAGATACGCAGTATTTT	CASSSGAYTSTDTQYF
TRBV4-3	.	TRBJ2-2	TRBD1	TGCGCCAGCAGCCACCACCAAGGTGGGACAGGGGGAACCGGGGAGCTGTTTTTT	CASSHHQGGTGGTGELFF
TRBV27	.	TRBJ1-1	TRBD1	TGTGCCAGCAGGGGACAGGGGGCTTCAGAAGCTTTCTTT	CASRGQGASEAFF
TRBV5-1	.	TRBJ1-5	.	TGCGCCAGCAGCCCCTCAGGGGAAAGTCATCAGCCCCAGCATTTT	CASSPSGESHQPQHF
TRBV4-1	.	TRBJ2-3	.	TGCGCCAGCAGCCATCCTCCGACAGATTTCACAGATACGCAGTATTTT	CASSHPPTDFTDTQYF
TRBV30	few	TRBJ2-1	TRBD2	TGTGCCTGCTCCACTGCGGGAGCCTACAATGAGCAGTTCTTC	CACSTAGAYNEQFF
TRBV19	.	TRBJ1-2	TRBD1	TGTGCCAGTAGTCTTAGGGGGCCTGATACTGGCTACACCTTC	CASSLRGPDTGYTF
TRBV5-5	.	TRBJ1-2	.	TGTGCCAGCAGCTTGGGACAGTCAGCTGGCTACACCTTC	CASSLGQSAGYTF
TRBV7-2	.	TRBJ2-1	TRBD2	TGTGCCAGCAGCTTAGAAGTTGTAGCGGGAGGAGGTAATGAGCAGTTCTTC	CASSLEVVAGGGNEQFF
TRBV5-1	.	TRBJ1-1	.	TGCGCCAGCAGCTTGGCCGAGGGTTTGGGCGCCAAAGCTTTCTTT	CASSLAEGLGAKAFF
TRBV6-5	.	TRBJ1-2	.	TGTGCCAGCAGTTCGAACATTAACTATGGCTACACCTTC	CASSSNINYGYTF
TRBV9	.	TRBJ2-2	TRBD2	TGTGCCAGCAGCGAAAGCGGGAGTTCGGTCACCGGGGAGCTGTTTTTT	CASSESGSSVTGELFF
TRBV7-5	.	TRBJ1-2	.	TGTGCCAGAAGCTTAATAGCATCAACGAACTATGGCTACACCTTC	CARSLIASTNYGYTF
TRBV4-3	.	TRBJ2-7	TRBD2	TGCGCCAGCAGCCAGTCCGACGCGGGAGGTTACGAGCAGTACTTC	CASSQSDAGGYEQYF
TRBV25-1	.	TRBJ1-2	TRBD1	TGTGCCAGCAGTGAATATCGACAGGGGCACTATGGCTACACCTTC	CASSEYRQGHYGYTF
TRBV27	.	TRBJ2-7	TRBD1	TGTGCCAGCAGTTTAGTAGGACAGGGGTTCGACGAGCAGTACTTC	CASSLVGQGFDEQYF
TRBV4-3	.	TRBJ2-1	TRBD2	TGCGCCAGCAGCCAGGATGCCTTCCTAGCGGGCCGAAACAATGAGCAGTTCTTC	CASSQDAFLAGRNNEQFF
TRBV7-9	once	TRBJ2-3	.	TGTGCCAGCAGCTTAGACAACACAGATACGCAGTATTTT	CASSLDNTDTQYF
TRBV7-2	.	TRBJ1-4	.	TGTGCCAGCAGCTCCACCCGGGGAGATGAAAAACTGTTTTTT	CASSSTRGDEKLFF
TRBV28	once	TRBJ2-7	TRBD2	TGTGCCAGCAGTTTGCCGACTAGCGGGAGTGTAGACTACGAGCAGTACTTC	CASSLPTSGSVDYEQYF
TRBV27	.	TRBJ2-5	.	TGTGCCAGCAGTCCGACGCCCGGAACTAGGGCAGAGACCCAGTACTTC	CASSPTPGTRAETQYF
TRBV19	.	TRBJ2-5	TRBD2	TGTGCCAGTAGTGTCGGGACTAGAGAGACCCAGTACTTC	CASSVGTRETQYF
TRBV6-1	.	TRBJ2-7	.	TGTGCCAGCACTCTGCAGGAGGCCTACGAGCAGTACTTC	CASTLQEAYEQYF
TRBV7-9	.	TRBJ2-1	.	TGTTCCAGCAGCTTCTCCCGCTACCCGGGGTTCGTGCCGTTCTTC	CSSSFSRYPGFVPFF
TRBV5-1	.	TRBJ2-7	.	TGCGCCAGCAGCTTGGTACAGGGCCTCTCCTACGAGCAGTACTTC	CASSLVQGLSYEQYF
TRBV2	once	TRBJ1-4	.	TGTGCCAGCAGCGCCACCCAGTCATGGGAAAAACTGTTTTTT	CASSATQSWEKLFF
TRBV9	once	TRBJ2-1	TRBD2	TGTGCCAGCAGCACCAACCTAGCGGGAGATAGGGGTGAGCAGTTCTTC	CASSTNLAGDRGEQFF
TRBV7-9	.	TRBJ2-7	TRBD1	TGTGCCAGCAGCCCCAAATCGACAGGGGGCGAGCAGTACTTC	CASSPKSTGGEQYF
TRBV6-5	once	TRBJ1-2	.	TGTGCCAGCACCTACGGGGGGGGTAGGGGTGGCTACACCTTC	CASTYGGGRGGYTF
TRBV27	.	TRBJ1-1	TRBD1	TGTGCCAGCAGTTTATTCCGCGTAGGGACAGGGCCCACTGAAGCTTTCTTT	CASSLFRVGTGPTEAFF
TRBV5-1	.	TRBJ2-1	.	TGCGCCAGCAGCAGGACTACCCTGAGCTCCTACAATGAGCAGTTCTTC	CASSRTTLSSYNEQFF
TRBV7-9	once	TRBJ2-2	.	TGTTCCAGCAGCTTTCTGCCGACCAGGGGTGGCACCGGGGAGCTGTTTTTT	CSSSFLPTRGGTGELFF
TRBV14	few	TRBJ1-2	.	TGTGCCAGCAGCCAAGTCCAGGACAGCTATTTATATGGCTACACCTTC	CASSQVQDSYLYGYTF
TRBV19	.	TRBJ2-7	TRBD2	TGTGCCAGTAGTACCTACGGGGGGAACCGGGAGCAGTACTTC	CASSTYGGNREQYF
TRBV7-2	once	TRBJ2-5	.	TGTGCCAGCAGCCTAACAGAGACCCAGTACTTC	CASSLTETQYF
TRBV10-1	.	TRBJ2-3	TRBD1	TGCGCCAGCAGTGAGGCCAGGGGGACAGATACGCAGTATTTT	CASSEARGTDTQYF
TRBV5-6	few	TRBJ2-3	TRBD2	TGTGCCAGTGCAGCGGGGGGGGACACAGATACGCAGTATTTT	CASAAGGDTDTQYF
TRBV30	.	TRBJ2-3	.	TGTGCCTGGAGTGTGGGCGGGAATGCGGATACGCAGTATTTT	CAWSVGGNADTQYF
TRBV6-1	.	TRBJ2-2	.	TGTGCCAGCAGTGCGAGGCGGAGGGAGAGCGGGGAGCTGTTTTTT	CASSARRRESGELFF
TRBV11-2	.	TRBJ1-1	.	TGTGCCAGCAGCTTAGGAGAGGGTTTGGACACTGAAGCTTTCTTT	CASSLGEGLDTEAFF
TRBV9	.	TRBJ2-7	.	TGTGCCAGCAGCGTAGACCTGAGTCGGGAGCAGTACTTC	CASSVDLSREQYF
TRBV5-1	.	TRBJ1-1	TRBD1	TGCGCCAGCAGGTCGGACAGGGGCGCTGAAGCTTTCTTT	CASRSDRGAEAFF
TRBV5-5	.	TRBJ1-2	.	TGTGCCAGCAGCTTGGCCTCTAGACAGGCCGGGGACACCTTC	CASSLASRQAGDTF
TRBV5-1	once	TRBJ1-2	.	TGCGCCAGCAGCCCCGCTGGCCTCCGAGGGGGGGGGACCGGCTACACCTTC	CASSPAGLRGGGTGYTF
TRBV28	.	TRBJ1-4	.	TGTGCCAGCAGTTCCGGGAATGAAAAACTGTTTTTT	CASSSGNEKLFF
TRBV27	once	TRBJ2-1	TRBD2	TGTGCCAGCAGTAAACTCGGACTAGCGTCCTACAATGAGCAGTTCTTC	CASSKLGLASYNEQFF
TRBV4-3	.	TRBJ1-4	TRBD1	TGCGCCAGCAGCCAAGACGGGTCGGACAGGATAAATGAAAAACTGTTTTTT	CASSQDGSDRINEKLFF
TRBV25-1	few	TRBJ1-1	.	TGTGCCAGCAGCTCGAACACTGAAGCTTTCTTT	CASSSNTEAFF
TRBV9	.	TRBJ1-5	.	TGTGCCAGCAGCGTAGGAAACAGGGCCGAAGAGCCCCAGCATTTT	CASSVGNRAEEPQHF
TRBV18	.	TRBJ2-7	TRBD2	TGTGCCAGCTCCGGGACTAGGGGCGGCTACGAGCAGTACTTC	CASSGTRGGYEQYF
TRBV10-3	.	TRBJ2-3	TRBD2	TGTGCCACTCTTATAGGACTAGCGGGAACAGATACGCAGTATTTT	CATLIGLAGTDTQYF
TRBV13	.	TRBJ1-2	.	TGTGCCAGCAGCCAGCCGGGGTTATATGGCTACACCTTC	CASSQPGLYGYTF
TRBV5-4	once	TRBJ2-5	TRBD2	TGTGCCAGCAGCTTGGCCGCTAGCGGGACAGAGACCCAGTACTTC	CASSLAASGTETQYF
TRBV6-5	.	TRBJ2-7	TRBD2	TGTGCCAGCAGTTACCTCCGAGCGGGATACGAGCAGTACTTC	CASSYLRAGYEQYF
TRBV6-5	once	TRBJ2-3	.	TGTGCCAGCAGTCGGGACAGCGGGGATACGCAGTATTTT	CASSRDSGDTQYF